Sequencing of this TCR beta chain was carried out in a study of beta chain features in type 1 diabetes. Study-level points and caveats: Shorter TCRB CDR3s, moderately but significantly so, were found in Type 1 diabetes patients in all four CD4+ subsets.

Germline CDR1 and CDR2: SGHTA and FQGNSA. The CDR3 spans 13 residues. Unmatched junction bases numbered 5, after V lost 5 bases and J lost 6 bases. As every portion of the isolated RNA was reverse transcribed, the sequencing read expressed TCRB transcripts. The table came from immunoSEQ multiplex PCR; TCRdb's copy has only in-frame clones and leaves some out. The sample shows 200,000 to 300,000 clones, around 9.9% of them seen only once. A word on this clone: Its antigen remains unidentified.

This TCR derives from a man aged 30-40 years with type 1 diabetes. The sequenced sample consisted of naive CD4+ T cells from blood. This chain joins TRBV7-2 and TRBJ1-2; 8 positions agree with TRBD1. The CDR3 coding sequence is TGTGCCAGCAGCCCTCGGACAGGGAATGGCTACACCTTC. It yields the protein CASSPRTGNGYTF.